Following are 23 T cell receptor beta chains from one sample sequenced in a study of T cells in Graves' hyperthyroidism and ophthalmopathy. TCR beta CDR3 sequences were amplified from RNA transcripts. When the TCR CDR3 underwent first-round RT-PCR, the HTBI primer set was used. MiXCR, applied by TCRdb to the multiplex PCR reads, yields one record per CDR3 protein. In the table there are hundreds of thousands of distinct CDR3 sequences, less than 20% of which are singletons. The sequencing input was blood. All receptors derive from a man aged 35 to 55 with Graves' ophthalmopathy.

This rearrangement joins TRBV24-1 to TRBJ2-3; no clear D. V was trimmed by 3 bases and J by 6 bases, leaving 12 bases between them. Germline CDR1 and CDR2: KGHDR and SFDVKD. The CDR3 loop spans 14 amino acids. DNA of the CDR3: TGTGCCACCAGTGATCTCGTCGTCGGGGATACGCAGTATTTT. Residues: CATSDLVVGDTQYF.

V usage is TRBV20-1 and J usage is TRBJ2-3, with 9 bases matching TRBD1. The CDR3 spans 14 residues. The V gene's germline CDR1 is DFQATT and CDR2 SNEGSKA (reference sequence). The V and J ends lost 4 bases and 0 bases, in that order; junction bases with no gene match: 2. The CDR3 loop reads CSATGTGSTDTQYF. CDR3 DNA: TGCAGTGCTACCGGGACAGGGAGCACAGATACGCAGTATTTT.

The chain carries TRBV29-1 and TRBJ2-1; 10 nucleotides agree with TRBD2. The germline V gene encodes CDR1 SQVTM and CDR2 ANQGSEA. Trimming cost V 3 bases and J 5 bases; bases outside gene matches: 4. The length of the CDR3 is 14 residues. CDR3 sequence reads: CSVDLGLADNEQFF. In DNA form, the CDR3 reads TGCAGCGTTGATCTTGGACTAGCGGACAATGAGCAGTTCTTC.

This sequence joins TRBV5-1 and TRBJ2-7; 10 nucleotides agree with TRBD2. V shed 0 bases, J shed 0 bases, and the junction held 3 bases outside the gene matches. CDR1 SGHRS and CDR2 YFSETQ come from the germline V gene. This CDR3 has 16 residues. CDR3 region: CASSLAASGSSYEQYF. The DNA of the CDR3 is TGCGCCAGCAGCTTGGCGGCTAGCGGGAGCTCCTACGAGCAGTACTTC.

This clonotype has a handful of counts. The chain employs TRBV12-3 or TRBV12-4 and TRBJ2-7, with 7 bases identical to TRBD2. The CDR3 length is 14 residues. V trimming: 5 bases; J trimming: 7 bases; junction bases outside the gene matches: 11. The CDR3, as DNA: TGTGCCAGCAGTCCGGAGCGGGGTAAGGTAGAGCAGTACTTC. Translated: CASSPERGKVEQYF.

This clonotype was observed a handful of times. CDR3 loop: CASSPTGVNTGELFF. The CDR3 DNA is TGTGCCAGCAGCCCGACGGGGGTGAACACCGGGGAGCTGTTTTTT. This chain links TRBV5-6 with TRBJ2-2; D is perhaps TRBD2 (6 bases). Trimming removed 4 bases at V and 1 base at J, with 11 bases between. CDR1 is SGHDT and CDR2 is YYEEEE in the germline V gene. This CDR3 comprises 15 residues.

There are many counts of this clonotype. This chain joins TRBV9 and TRBJ1-1; D is perhaps TRBD1 (6 bases). With 0 bases removed from V and 1 base from J, the gap between germline ends came to 10 bases. The CDR3 has 15 residues. Germline V gives CDR1 SGDLS, CDR2 YYNGEE. CDR3 in DNA: TGTGCCAGCAGCGTAGTCGGCAGGGGGAACACTGAAGCTTTCTTT. Protein: CASSVVGRGNTEAFF. The full variable domain, in which reference TRBV9 and TRBJ1-1 provide the parts outside the CDR3, is DSGVTQTPKHLITATGQRVTLRCSPRSGDLSVYWYQQSLDQGLQFLIQYYNGEERAKGNILERFSAQQFPDLHSELNLSSLELGDSALYFCASSVVGRGNTEAFFGQGTRLTVV.

In its sample, this clonotype was seen a few times. This chain uses TRBV13 with TRBJ2-1; no clear D. Germline CDR1 and CDR2: PRHDT and FYEKMQ (reference sequence). V lost 5 bases, J lost 10 bases, and 15 bases lay in between. The CDR3 has 13 amino acids. The CDR3 spells CASSQRPQEEQFF. DNA of the CDR3: TGTGCCAGCAGCCAGCGTCCCCAGGAGGAGCAGTTCTTC.

The chain recombines TRBV3-1 with TRBJ1-6, with TRBD1 matching over 7 bases. V lost 1 base and J lost 7; bases outside the gene matches: 1. This CDR3 is built from 14 residues. Looked up from germline, CDR1 is LGHDT and CDR2 is YNNKEL (reference sequence). Here the CDR3 DNA reads TGTGCCAGCAGCCAAGTCAGGGGGAATTCACCCCTCCACTTT. Its protein is CASSQVRGNSPLHF.

The rearrangement joins TRBV7-8 to TRBJ1-6; no clear D gene. The V end lost 5 bases, the J end lost 6 bases, and 11 bases lay between the germline ends. Looked up from germline, CDR1 is SGHVS and CDR2 is FQNEAQ. This CDR3 comprises 14 residues. The CDR3 nucleotides are TGTGCCAGCAGCACAACCATAATTAATTCACCCCTCCACTTT. Translated: CASSTTIINSPLHF.

This clonotype was found a few times. This rearrangement joins TRBV29-1 to TRBJ2-3, with 7 bases matching TRBD1. The length of the CDR3 is 15 residues. V shed 4 bases and J 5 bases; nucleotides not matched to a gene: 12. Germline V gene data show CDR1 as SQVTM and CDR2 as ANQGSEA. CDR3: CSVGGTQTGLDTQYF. DNA of the CDR3: TGCAGCGTTGGGGGTACCCAGACAGGGTTAGATACGCAGTATTTT.

V usage is TRBV4-2 and J usage is TRBJ2-7, with TRBD2 matching 9 bases. The CDR3 runs 16 residues. CDR1 and CDR2 from the germline V gene are LGHNA and YNFKEQ. V dropped 0 bases and J dropped 2; count of bases not matched to a gene: 5. The DNA for the CDR3 is TGTGCCAGCAGCCAAGATTTAGCGGGGGCCCCCTACGAGCAGTACTTC. As protein: CASSQDLAGAPYEQYF.

Ten or more counts support this clonotype. The genes are TRBV20-1 and TRBJ2-3; D might be TRBD2 (6 bases). Germline CDR1 is DFQATT and CDR2 is SNEGSKA (reference sequence). This CDR3 has 13 amino acids. The V end lost 6 bases, the J end lost 10 bases, and 20 bases lay between the germline ends. CDR3 amino acids: CSAPRGRGFAQYF. In DNA, the CDR3 is TGCAGTGCCCCCCGGGGGAGAGGTTTCGCGCAGTATTTT.

The chain has TRBV18 and TRBJ1-1; D is ambiguous. CDR3 length: 16 residues. Deletions cut 2 bases from V and 4 bases from J, with 17 bases between. Germline V gene lookup returns CDR1 KGHSH and CDR2 LQKENI. CDR3 nucleotides: TGTGCCAGCTCACCAGGGCAGGTCGGAATCGGCACTGAAGCTTTCTTT. This translates into CASSPGQVGIGTEAFF.

This clonotype was recorded many times. The chain joins TRBV12-3 or TRBV12-4 to TRBJ1-1; D remains ambiguous. CDR3 length equals 14 residues. With 2 bases removed from V and 11 bases from J, the gap between germline ends came to 18 bases. The CDR3 nucleotides read TGTGCCAGCAGTTTAATGGGTCCGGTAGGGAGGGCTTTCTTT. As protein: CASSLMGPVGRAFF.

This clonotype has at least ten counts. This chain links TRBV3-1 with TRBJ1-6, with 7 bases fitting TRBD1. The germline V gene has CDR1 LGHDT and CDR2 YNNKEL (reference sequence). The CDR3 has 15 residues. After removal of 3 bases from V and 7 bases from J, the junction contained 6 bases not matched to a gene. CDR3 in amino acids: CASSHRQGRNSPLHF. The CDR3 DNA sequence: TGTGCCAGCAGCCATCGACAGGGTAGGAATTCACCCCTCCACTTT.

The table lists this clonotype with many counts. The V gene is TRBV28, the J gene TRBJ2-5; D is ambiguous. The CDR3 spans 13 residues. V was pared by 4 bases and J by 2 bases, with 8 bases between. From germline, CDR1 is MDHEN and CDR2 SYDVKM. The CDR3 region has the DNA TGTGCCAGCAGTTCGCGGCAACAAGAGACCCAGTACTTC. Translated, it gives CASSSRQQETQYF.

V gene TRBV11-2 combines with J gene TRBJ2-3, with TRBD1 identical over 9 bases. V was pared by 5 bases and J by 3 bases, with 9 bases of the junction left unmatched. Looked up from germline, CDR1 is SGHAT and CDR2 is FQNNGV. This CDR3 contains 16 residues. The DNA of the CDR3 is TGTGCCAGCAGCCGGGTGGGACAGGGAGGGACAGATACGCAGTATTTT. This codes for CASSRVGQGGTDTQYF.

This sequence joins TRBV6-1 and TRBJ2-7; 15 bases are a match to TRBD2. Germline CDR1 MNHNS, CDR2 SASEGT. Trimming removed 5 bases from V and 2 bases from J; junction bases left unmatched: 4. The CDR3 spans 16 residues. The CDR3 protein is CASSKGLAGGPYEQYF. Here the CDR3 DNA reads TGTGCCAGCAGTAAGGGACTAGCGGGGGGTCCCTACGAGCAGTACTTC.

At least ten counts were recorded for this clonotype. This chain links TRBV7-2 with TRBJ2-3; D is uncertain. V was cut by 3 bases and J by 6 bases, with 10 bases left in between. The germline CDR1 and CDR2 sequences are SGHTA and FQGNSA. The CDR3 has 13 residues. The chain's CDR3 is CASSFSSKDTQYF. CDR3 coding DNA: TGTGCCAGCAGCTTTTCTTCCAAGGATACGCAGTATTTT.

This clonotype was found a few times. The genes are TRBV13 and TRBJ2-7; a possible D gene is TRBD1 (6 bases). V shed 3 bases and J shed 2 bases, with 17 bases lying between them. The V gene's germline CDR1 is PRHDT and CDR2 FYEKMQ (reference sequence). The CDR3 is made up of 16 amino acids. CDR3 bases: TGTGCCAGCAGCTTTGCTTCAGGACAGAACACCTACGAGCAGTACTTC. This translates into CASSFASGQNTYEQYF.

This clonotype came up many times. The rearrangement uses TRBV18 and TRBJ2-1; a possible D gene is TRBD1 (5 bases). The CDR3 runs 11 residues. Germline CDR1 is KGHSH and CDR2 is LQKENI. The CDR3 region is CPGYSYNEQFF. The CDR3 DNA reads as TGTCCAGGGTATTCCTACAATGAGCAGTTCTTC.

This clonotype was counted ten times or more. The chain employs TRBV20-1 and TRBJ2-3; D might be TRBD2 (6 bases). The CDR3 has 16 residues. Per germline, CDR1 DFQATT and CDR2 SNEGSKA (reference sequence). Deletions cut 3 bases from V and 2 bases from J, with 18 bases between. CDR3 region: CSARGWDLTNTDTQYF. The CDR3 bases are TGCAGTGCTAGGGGGTGGGACTTAACAAACACAGATACGCAGTATTTT.